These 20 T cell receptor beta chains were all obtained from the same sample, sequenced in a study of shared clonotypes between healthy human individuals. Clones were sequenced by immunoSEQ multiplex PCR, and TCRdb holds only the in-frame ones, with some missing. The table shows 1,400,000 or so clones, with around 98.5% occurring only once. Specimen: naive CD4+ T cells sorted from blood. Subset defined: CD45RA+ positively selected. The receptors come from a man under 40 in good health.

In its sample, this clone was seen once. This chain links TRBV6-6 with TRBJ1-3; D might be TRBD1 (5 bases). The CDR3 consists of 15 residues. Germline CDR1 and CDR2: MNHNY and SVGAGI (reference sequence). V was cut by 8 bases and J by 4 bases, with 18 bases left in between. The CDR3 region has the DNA TGTGCCAGCGCTCGACAACGGGGGTCCGGAAACACCATATATTTT. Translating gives CASARQRGSGNTIYF.

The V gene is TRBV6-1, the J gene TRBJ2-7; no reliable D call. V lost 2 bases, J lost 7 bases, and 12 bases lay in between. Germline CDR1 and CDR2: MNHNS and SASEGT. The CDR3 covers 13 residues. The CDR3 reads CASSERFSGEQYF. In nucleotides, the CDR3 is TGTGCCAGCAGTGAAAGGTTTTCCGGTGAGCAGTACTTC.

The CDR3 nucleotides are TGTGCCAGCAGCCGGCCCGCTAGCGAGGGCGAGCAGTACTTC. This sequence encodes CASSRPASEGEQYF. The chain links TRBV6-5 to TRBJ2-7; D may be TRBD2 (6 bases). V was clipped by 6 bases and J by 6 bases, with 18 bases between them. The CDR3 has 14 amino acids. Germline V gene lookup returns CDR1 MNHEY and CDR2 SVGAGI.

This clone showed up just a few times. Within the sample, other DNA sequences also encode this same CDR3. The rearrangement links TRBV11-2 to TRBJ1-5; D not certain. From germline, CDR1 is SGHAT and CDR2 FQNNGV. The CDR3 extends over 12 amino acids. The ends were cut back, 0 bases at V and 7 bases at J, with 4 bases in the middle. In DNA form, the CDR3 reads TGTGCCAGCAGCTTAGAGGGGCAGCCCCAGCATTTT. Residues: CASSLEGQPQHF.

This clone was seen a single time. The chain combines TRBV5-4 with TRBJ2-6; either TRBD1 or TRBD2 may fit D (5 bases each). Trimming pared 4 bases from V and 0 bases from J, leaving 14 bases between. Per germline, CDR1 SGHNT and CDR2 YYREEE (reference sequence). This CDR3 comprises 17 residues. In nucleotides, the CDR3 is TGTGCCAGCAGCGCAGAGGGACCGCACTCTGGGGCCAACGTCCTGACTTTC. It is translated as CASSAEGPHSGANVLTF. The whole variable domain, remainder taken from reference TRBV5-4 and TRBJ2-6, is ETGVTQSPTHLIKTRGQQVTLRCSSQSGHNTVSWYQQALGQGPQFIFQYYREEENGRGNFPPRFSGLQFPNYSSELNVNALELDDSALYLCASSAEGPHSGANVLTFGAGSRLTVL.

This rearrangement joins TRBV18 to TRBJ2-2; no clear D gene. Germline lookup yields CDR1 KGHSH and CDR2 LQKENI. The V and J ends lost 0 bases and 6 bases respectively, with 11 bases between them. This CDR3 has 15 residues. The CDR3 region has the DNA TGTGCCAGCTCACCACCAGACCAAGTGCCCGGGGAGCTGTTTTTT. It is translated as CASSPPDQVPGELFF.

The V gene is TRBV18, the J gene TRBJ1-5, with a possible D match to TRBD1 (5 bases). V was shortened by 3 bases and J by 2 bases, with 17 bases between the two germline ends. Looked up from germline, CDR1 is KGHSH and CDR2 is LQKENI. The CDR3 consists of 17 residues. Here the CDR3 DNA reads TGTGCCAGCTCACCTGTCGGGACTAGGTTTGGCAATCAGCCCCAGCATTTT. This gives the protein CASSPVGTRFGNQPQHF.

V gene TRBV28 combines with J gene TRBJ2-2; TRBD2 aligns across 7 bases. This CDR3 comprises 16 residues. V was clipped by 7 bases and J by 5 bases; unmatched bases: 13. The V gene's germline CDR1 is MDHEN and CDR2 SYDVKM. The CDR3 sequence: CASIELAGVGTGELFF. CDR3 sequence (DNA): TGTGCCAGCATCGAACTGGCGGGAGTAGGGACCGGGGAGCTGTTTTTT.

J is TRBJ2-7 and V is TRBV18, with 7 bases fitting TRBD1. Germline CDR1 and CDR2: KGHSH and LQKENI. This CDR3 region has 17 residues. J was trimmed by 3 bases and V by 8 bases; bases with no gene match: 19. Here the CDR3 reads CASTLTGLAMNGYEQYF. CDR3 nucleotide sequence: TGTGCCAGCACTCTGACAGGGTTAGCGATGAACGGCTACGAGCAGTACTTC.

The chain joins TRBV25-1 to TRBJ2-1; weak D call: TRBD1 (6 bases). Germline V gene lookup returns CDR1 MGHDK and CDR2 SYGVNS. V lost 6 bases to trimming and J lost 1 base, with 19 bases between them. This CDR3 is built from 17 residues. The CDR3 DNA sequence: TGTGCCAGCAGCGCCAGGGTGACAGGCTCTTCCTACAATGAGCAGTTCTTC. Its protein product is CASSARVTGSSYNEQFF.

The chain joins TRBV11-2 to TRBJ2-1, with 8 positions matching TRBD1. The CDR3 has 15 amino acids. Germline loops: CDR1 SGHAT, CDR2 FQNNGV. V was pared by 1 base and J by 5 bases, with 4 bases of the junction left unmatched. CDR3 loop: CASSLGTGKHNEQFF. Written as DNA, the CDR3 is TGTGCCAGCAGCTTAGGGACAGGGAAACACAATGAGCAGTTCTTC.

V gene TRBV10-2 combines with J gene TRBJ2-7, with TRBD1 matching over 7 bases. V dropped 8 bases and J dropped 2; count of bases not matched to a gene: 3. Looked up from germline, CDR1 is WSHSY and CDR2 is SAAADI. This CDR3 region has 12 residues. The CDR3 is CASQGQTYEQYF. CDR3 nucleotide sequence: TGCGCCAGCCAGGGACAGACCTACGAGCAGTACTTC.

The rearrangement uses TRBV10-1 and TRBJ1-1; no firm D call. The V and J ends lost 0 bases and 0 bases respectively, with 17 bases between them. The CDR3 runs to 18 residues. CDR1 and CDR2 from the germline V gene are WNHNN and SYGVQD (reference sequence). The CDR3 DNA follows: TGCGCCAGCAGTGAGTCCGTAGGCCCACTTTCGATGAACACTGAAGCTTTCTTT. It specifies CASSESVGPLSMNTEAFF.

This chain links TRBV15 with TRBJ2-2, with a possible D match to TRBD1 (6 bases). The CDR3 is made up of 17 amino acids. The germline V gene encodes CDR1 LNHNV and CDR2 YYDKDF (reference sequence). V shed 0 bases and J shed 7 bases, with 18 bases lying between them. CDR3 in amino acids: CATSRDDLQGTIGELFF. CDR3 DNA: TGTGCCACCAGCAGAGATGACTTACAGGGAACGATCGGGGAGCTGTTTTTT. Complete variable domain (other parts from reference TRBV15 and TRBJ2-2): DAMVIQNPRYQVTQFGKPVTLSCSQTLNHNVMYWYQQKSSQAPKLLFHYYDKDFNNEADTPDNFQSRRPNTSFCFLDIRSPGLGDTAMYLCATSRDDLQGTIGELFFGEGSRLTVL.

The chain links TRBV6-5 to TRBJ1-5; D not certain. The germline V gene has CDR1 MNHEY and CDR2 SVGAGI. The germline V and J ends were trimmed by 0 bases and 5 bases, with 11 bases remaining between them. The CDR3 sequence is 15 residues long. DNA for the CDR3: TGTGCCAGCAGTTACTCGGCCTTTTCCGATCAGCCCCAGCATTTT. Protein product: CASSYSAFSDQPQHF.

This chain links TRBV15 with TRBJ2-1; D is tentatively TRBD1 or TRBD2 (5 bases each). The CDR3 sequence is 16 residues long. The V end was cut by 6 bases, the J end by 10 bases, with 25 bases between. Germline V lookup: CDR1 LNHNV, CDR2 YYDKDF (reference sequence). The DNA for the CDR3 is TGTGCCACCAGTAAGAACCGGGACGTATTGAATCGGGAGCAGTTCTTC. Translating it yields CATSKNRDVLNREQFF.

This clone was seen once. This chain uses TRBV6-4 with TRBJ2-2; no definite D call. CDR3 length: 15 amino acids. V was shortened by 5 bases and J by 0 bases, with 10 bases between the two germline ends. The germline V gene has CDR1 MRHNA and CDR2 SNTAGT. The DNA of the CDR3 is TGTGCCAGCAGTTTAACCCTTGCGAACACCGGGGAGCTGTTTTTT. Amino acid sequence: CASSLTLANTGELFF.

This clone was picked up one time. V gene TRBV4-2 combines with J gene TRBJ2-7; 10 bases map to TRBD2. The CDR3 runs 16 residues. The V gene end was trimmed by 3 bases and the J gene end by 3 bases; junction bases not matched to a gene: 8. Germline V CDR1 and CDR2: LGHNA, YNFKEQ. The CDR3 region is CASSQDLAGDYYEQYF. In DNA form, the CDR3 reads TGTGCCAGCAGCCAGGATCTAGCGGGAGATTACTACGAGCAGTACTTC.

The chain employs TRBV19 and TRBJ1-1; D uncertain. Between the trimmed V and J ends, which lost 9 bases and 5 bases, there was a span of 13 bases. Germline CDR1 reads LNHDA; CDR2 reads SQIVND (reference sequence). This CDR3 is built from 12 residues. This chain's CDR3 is CASQRTGTEAFF. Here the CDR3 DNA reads TGTGCCAGCCAGCGAACGGGAACTGAAGCTTTCTTT. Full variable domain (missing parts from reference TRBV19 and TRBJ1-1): DGGITQSPKYLFRKEGQNVTLSCEQNLNHDAMYWYRQDPGQGLRLIYYSQIVNDFQKGDIAEGYSVSREKKESFPLTVTSAQKNPTAFYLCASQRTGTEAFFGQGTRLTVV.

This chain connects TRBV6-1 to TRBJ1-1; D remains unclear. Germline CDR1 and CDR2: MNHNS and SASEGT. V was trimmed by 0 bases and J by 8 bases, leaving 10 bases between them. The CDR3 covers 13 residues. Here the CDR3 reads CASSEAPDREAFF. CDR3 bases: TGTGCCAGCAGTGAAGCGCCTGATCGGGAAGCTTTCTTT.